Described below is a single TCR beta chain sequence and its context. Under the authors' procedure: Reference gene primer amplification in the assay estimated nucleated cell counts. Profiling relied on immunoSEQ multiplex PCR, and the TCRdb table lists in-frame clones only, not all of them. V and J calls and clone size are those listed in that table; D and trimming were worked out from the DNA. The sample consists of about 68,000 clones, 80% to 95% of them appearing once. The source of the sample is a study of blood T cell repertoires in COVID-19. CDR3 length: 14 amino acids. Germline CDR1 reads SGHRS; CDR2 reads YFSETQ. V was trimmed by 3 bases and J by 5 bases, leaving 11 bases between them.

The chain links TRBV5-1 to TRBJ2-2, with D perhaps matching TRBD2 (7 bases). This clonotype was sampled from a human donor in a cohort sampled during active COVID-19. The sequencing input was peripheral blood. CDR3 DNA: TGCGCCAGCAGCTCGGGGGGCTCGACCGGGGAGCTGTTTTTT. Translating gives CASSSGGSTGELFF.